Listed here are 21 T cell receptor beta chains from one sample, sequenced in a study of PD-L1 blockade in urothelial cancer. Sequenced by immunoSEQ multiplex PCR; TCRdb stores in-frame clones only, minus some. The sample includes about 29,000 clones, under 90% seen only once; the top ten take almost 3%. The time point denotes: peripheral blood 6 weeks after treatment start. Sequenced material: PBMCs, taken around atezolizumab (anti-PD-L1) treatment. These receptors came from a man between 65 and 79 years old with urothelial cancer.

This chain uses TRBV28 with TRBJ1-1; no firm D call. The CDR3 consists of 16 residues. The germline CDR1 and CDR2 sequences are MDHEN and SYDVKM. Trimming removed 1 base from V and 2 bases from J, with 14 bases in between. CDR3 loop: CASSLFALRANTEAFF. In DNA, the CDR3 is TGTGCCAGCAGTTTATTCGCCCTTAGAGCCAACACTGAAGCTTTCTTT.

The V and J genes are TRBV29-1 and TRBJ2-1; the match to TRBD2 covers 8 bases. Germline CDR1 reads SQVTM; CDR2 reads ANQGSEA. The CDR3 length is 12 residues. V gave up 5 bases and J gave up 5 bases; unmatched junction bases: 2. In DNA, the CDR3 is TGCAGCGTTTGGACTAGCAACAATGAGCAGTTCTTC. Its protein is CSVWTSNNEQFF.

The J gene is TRBJ2-7, the V gene TRBV5-1, with unresolved D. The CDR3 extends over 13 amino acids. The germline gives CDR1 SGHRS, CDR2 YFSETQ. V was shortened by 1 base and J by 0 bases, with 5 bases between the two germline ends. The CDR3 nucleotides read TGCGCCAGCAGCTTGCAGGTCTCCTACGAGCAGTACTTC. Translating it yields CASSLQVSYEQYF.

The V call is TRBV18, the J call TRBJ2-7; D is ambiguous. This CDR3 is built from 14 residues. V lost 6 bases and J lost 2, with 14 bases in between. Germline V gene lookup returns CDR1 KGHSH and CDR2 LQKENI. The CDR3 region has the DNA TGTGCCAGCTCCGTCAACGATGGGCCCTACGAGCAGTACTTC. Protein sequence: CASSVNDGPYEQYF.

The chain is built from TRBV18 and TRBJ2-7; 10 bases map to TRBD1. The CDR3 is 15 amino acids. Germline CDR1 reads KGHSH; CDR2 reads LQKENI. The V gene end was trimmed by 2 bases and the J gene end by 3 bases; junction bases not matched to a gene: 4. DNA for the CDR3: TGTGCCAGCTCACCAGGGACAGGGGCTAACTACGAGCAGTACTTC. Translated, it gives CASSPGTGANYEQYF.

This sequence joins TRBV19 and TRBJ1-2, with D maybe TRBD1 (5 bases). CDR1 and CDR2 (germline): LNHDA, SQIVND (reference sequence). V was shortened by 4 bases and J by 2 bases, with 17 bases between the two germline ends. CDR3 size: 16 residues. DNA of the CDR3: TGTGCCAGTAGTACGGGACTGCGGGGAGGCAACTATGGCTACACCTTC. It yields the protein CASSTGLRGGNYGYTF.

The CDR3 loop reads CASSPLGRSNEKLFF. CDR3 bases: TGTGCCAGCAGCCCTCTAGGAAGATCTAATGAAAAACTGTTTTTT. The chain couples TRBV9 to TRBJ1-4; no clear D. CDR3 length: 15 amino acids. Germline V lookup: CDR1 SGDLS, CDR2 YYNGEE. Trimming stripped 4 bases from V and 3 bases from J, with 13 bases between.

The CDR3 loop reads CASSFDLTSGGVQFF. In DNA, the CDR3 is TGTGCCAGCAGCTTCGACCTGACTAGCGGGGGGGTCCAGTTCTTC. The chain employs TRBV7-2 and TRBJ2-1, with 14 bases matching TRBD2. Germline V lookup: CDR1 SGHTA, CDR2 FQGNSA. Trimming at V came to 3 bases and at J to 13 bases, leaving 8 bases not matched to a gene. The CDR3 has 15 amino acids.

V gene TRBV5-6 combines with J gene TRBJ1-2, with D hard to call. With 0 bases removed from V and 8 bases from J, the gap between germline ends came to 8 bases. In germline, CDR1 is SGHDT, CDR2 YYEEEE. The CDR3 spans 12 residues. For the CDR3, the DNA is TGTGCCAGCAGCTTGGGTCAGGCGGGCTACACCTTC. Residues: CASSLGQAGYTF.

The chain recombines TRBV11-3 with TRBJ2-2; TRBD2 matches 7 bases. From germline, CDR1 is SGHNT and CDR2 YENEEA. This CDR3 is 15 amino acids long. The junction had 9 bases not matched to a gene; V was cut back by 5 bases and J by 6 bases. This chain's CDR3 is CASSPAGRGAGELFF. CDR3 nucleotides: TGTGCCAGCAGCCCAGCGGGGCGGGGTGCCGGGGAGCTGTTTTTT.

This clone was recorded a few times. V usage is TRBV5-4 and J usage is TRBJ2-2; TRBD2 matches at 13 bases. CDR3 size: 16 residues. Germline-derived CDR1 and CDR2 are SGHNT and YYREEE (reference sequence). V shed 3 bases and J 7 bases; nucleotides not matched to a gene: 6. Here the CDR3 DNA reads TGTGCCAGCAGCTCATGGACTAGCGGGGGTGTCGGGGAGCTGTTTTTT. The encoded protein is CASSSWTSGGVGELFF.

The chain carries TRBV25-1 and TRBJ2-7, with D tentatively TRBD1 (5 bases). The CDR3 is 14 amino acids. Germline CDR1 reads MGHDK; CDR2 reads SYGVNS. V was pared by 5 bases and J by 7 bases, with 18 bases between. CDR3 sequence (DNA): TGTGCCAGCAGTTCCTCCGACAGAGAAGGGGAGCAGTACTTC. Translating it yields CASSSSDREGEQYF.

In its sample, this clone was seen a few times. This chain joins TRBV4-1 and TRBJ1-1; D is perhaps TRBD1 (5 bases). The germline V and J ends were trimmed by 7 bases and 1 base, with 10 bases remaining between them. In germline, CDR1 is MGHRA, CDR2 YSYEKL. This CDR3 is built from 13 residues. CDR3 DNA: TGCGCCAGCAAAGGACACGCGAACACTGAAGCTTTCTTT. Translated, it gives CASKGHANTEAFF.

This chain connects TRBV11-2 to TRBJ2-7; 7 nucleotides match TRBD1. The V gene's germline CDR1 is SGHAT and CDR2 FQNNGV. This CDR3 contains 14 residues. Trimming removed 3 bases from V and 7 bases from J; junction bases left unmatched: 9. CDR3 residues: CASSFSTGAGEQYF. CDR3 nucleotides: TGTGCCAGCAGCTTCTCTACAGGGGCCGGGGAGCAGTACTTC. Full variable domain (remainder filled in from reference TRBV11-2 and TRBJ2-7): EAGVAQSPRYKIIEKRQSVAFWCNPISGHATLYWYQQILGQGPKLLIQFQNNGVVDDSQLPKDRFSAERLKGVDSTLKIQPAKLEDSAVYLCASSFSTGAGEQYFGPGTRLTVT.

The CDR3 sequence is CASSLGTSGGFGEQYF. CDR3 DNA sequence: TGTGCCAGCAGTCTCGGGACTAGCGGGGGGTTTGGCGAGCAGTACTTC. V and J are TRBV7-9 and TRBJ2-7, with 15 bases lining up with TRBD2. CDR3 length equals 16 residues. After removal of 6 bases from V and 6 bases from J, the junction contained 9 bases not matched to a gene. Germline values: CDR1 SEHNR, CDR2 FQNEAQ (reference sequence).

The chain has TRBV5-1 and TRBJ2-5, with 8 bases that match TRBD2. Per the germline V gene, CDR1 is SGHRS and CDR2 is YFSETQ. The CDR3 runs 16 residues. Losses at the gene ends were 2 bases for V and 4 bases for J; bases not matched to a gene: 10. The CDR3 DNA follows: TGCGCCAGCAGCTTCTTAACTAGCGGTAGTGGAGAGACCCAGTACTTC. It translates to CASSFLTSGSGETQYF.

This rearrangement joins TRBV7-2 to TRBJ2-5; the D gene is possibly TRBD2 (6 bases). V was trimmed by 1 base and J by 2 bases, leaving 14 bases between them. Germline values: CDR1 SGHTA, CDR2 FQGNSA. The CDR3 loop spans 16 amino acids. Here the CDR3 DNA reads TGTGCCAGCAGCTTAGACGGAGACAGCGGGCAAGAGACCCAGTACTTC. Protein product: CASSLDGDSGQETQYF.

The chain has TRBV29-1 and TRBJ2-7; 9 nucleotides match TRBD1. This CDR3 is built from 14 residues. Germline V CDR1 and CDR2: SQVTM, ANQGSEA. Trimming at V came to 7 bases and at J to 1 base, leaving 8 bases not matched to a gene. Here the CDR3 DNA reads TGCAGCGGGACGGGACAGGGAGGATCCTACGAGCAGTACTTC. It codes for CSGTGQGGSYEQYF.

The chain is built from TRBV5-4 and TRBJ1-2; D not certain. The V end lost 0 bases, the J end lost 7 bases, and 10 bases lay between the germline ends. This CDR3 comprises 13 residues. Germline CDR1 is SGHNT and CDR2 is YYREEE (reference sequence). Here the CDR3 reads CASSLVGYSGYTF. The CDR3 bases are TGTGCCAGCAGCTTGGTCGGTTACTCTGGCTACACCTTC.

The chain uses TRBV5-6 and TRBJ1-2, with a weak D call TRBD1 (5 bases). Germline V lookup: CDR1 SGHDT, CDR2 YYEEEE. V lost 1 base and J lost 7, with 11 bases in between. This CDR3 region has 13 residues. Here the CDR3 reads CASSLNQGGGYTF. DNA of the CDR3: TGTGCCAGCAGCTTGAACCAGGGCGGTGGCTACACCTTC. The full variable domain, with the rest looked up from reference TRBV5-6 and TRBJ1-2, is DAGVTQSPTHLIKTRGQQVTLRCSPKSGHDTVSWYQQALGQGPQFIFQYYEEEERQRGNFPDRFSGHQFPNYSSELNVNALLLGDSALYLCASSLNQGGGYTFGSGTRLTVV.

The CDR3 reads CASRTDSNQPQHF. The CDR3 DNA is TGTGCCAGCAGGACAGATAGCAATCAGCCCCAGCATTTT. The genes are TRBV6-6 and TRBJ1-5; D possibly corresponds to TRBD1 (5 bases). V shed 6 bases and J shed 0 bases, with 6 bases lying between them. Germline V gene data show CDR1 as MNHNY and CDR2 as SVGAGI (reference sequence). This CDR3 comprises 13 residues.